These 6 T cell receptor beta chains were all obtained from the same sample, sequenced in a study of somatic mutations in cytotoxic T cells in rheumatoid arthritis. Profiling relied on immunoSEQ multiplex PCR, and the TCRdb table lists in-frame clones only, not all of them. The table includes approximately 12,000 clones, around 86% detected once. Sequencing input: CD8+ T cells sorted from blood. The receptors derive from a woman in her sixties or seventies in good health.

The gene calls are TRBV2 and TRBJ2-3, with 8 bases lining up with TRBD2. This CDR3 is 13 amino acids long. J was trimmed by 5 bases and V by 11 bases; bases with no gene match: 9. Germline V gene sequence: CDR1 SNHLY, CDR2 FYNNEI. CDR3 in amino acids: CAAKLAEGDTQYF. The CDR3 DNA is TGTGCCGCCAAACTAGCGGAGGGAGATACGCAGTATTTT.

This rearrangement joins TRBV28 to TRBJ2-3, with 7 nucleotides matching TRBD2. CDR1 MDHEN and CDR2 SYDVKM come from the germline V gene. The CDR3 is 14 residues long. J lost 4 bases, V lost 0 bases, and 1 base had no gene match. The CDR3 sequence is CASSLWGGADTQYF. CDR3 sequence (DNA): TGTGCCAGCAGTTTATGGGGGGGGGCAGATACGCAGTATTTT.

Comment on this clone: At one end, the junction sequence differs from germline, possibly due to a read error. The CDR3 nucleotides read TGTGCCGGCAGTCTACTTACTAGCGGGGCCGATACGCAGTATTTT. Translation gives CAGSLLTSGADTQYF. V usage is TRBV7-9 and J usage is TRBJ2-3, with 10 bases that match TRBD2. Germline V lookup: CDR1 SEHNR, CDR2 FQNEAQ (reference sequence). The CDR3 is 15 residues long.

The chain joins TRBV7-9 to TRBJ1-2, with D perhaps matching TRBD1 (5 bases). Trimming shortened V by 1 base and J by 1 base, and 10 bases separated the two germline ends. The germline V gene has CDR1 SEHNR and CDR2 FQNEAQ (reference sequence). The CDR3 runs 15 residues. CDR3 nucleotides: TGTGCCAGCAGCTTAGGGGCGACAGATAACTATGGCTACACCTTC. Its protein is CASSLGATDNYGYTF.

The chain employs TRBV6-6 and TRBJ1-5; unclear D gene. The V gene lost 10 bases and the J gene lost 2 bases, with 18 bases spanning the gap. Germline V CDR1 and CDR2: MNHNY, SVGAGI (reference sequence). CDR3 length: 15 residues. Here the CDR3 reads CAIGPGIGGNQPQHF. The CDR3 DNA sequence: TGTGCCATCGGACCGGGGATCGGGGGCAATCAGCCCCAGCATTTT.

This rearrangement joins TRBV28 to TRBJ1-5; D not certain. CDR3 length: 14 residues. Trimming pared 2 bases from V and 6 bases from J, leaving 11 bases between. Germline V CDR1 and CDR2: MDHEN, SYDVKM. The chain's CDR3 is CASSLTPGGQPQHF. Here the CDR3 DNA reads TGTGCCAGCAGTTTAACCCCGGGAGGTCAGCCCCAGCATTTT.